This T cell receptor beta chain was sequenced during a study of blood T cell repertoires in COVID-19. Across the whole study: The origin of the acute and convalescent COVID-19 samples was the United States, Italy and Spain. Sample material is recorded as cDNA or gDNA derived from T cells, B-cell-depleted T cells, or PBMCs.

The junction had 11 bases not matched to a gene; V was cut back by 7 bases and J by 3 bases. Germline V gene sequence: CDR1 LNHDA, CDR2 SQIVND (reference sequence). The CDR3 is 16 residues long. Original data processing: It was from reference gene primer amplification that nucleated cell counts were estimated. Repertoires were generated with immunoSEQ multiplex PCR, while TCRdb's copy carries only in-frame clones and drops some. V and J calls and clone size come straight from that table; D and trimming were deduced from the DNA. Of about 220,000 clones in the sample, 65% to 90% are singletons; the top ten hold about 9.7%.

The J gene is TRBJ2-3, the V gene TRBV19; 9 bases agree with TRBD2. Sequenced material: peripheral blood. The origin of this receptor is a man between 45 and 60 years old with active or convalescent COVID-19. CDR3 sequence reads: CASKGSAGGFTDTQYF. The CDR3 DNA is TGTGCCAGTAAGGGATCGGCGGGAGGGTTTACAGATACGCAGTATTTT.